A single sample is the source of the 25 T cell receptor beta chains below, sequenced in a study of blood T cell repertoires in COVID-19. TCRdb keeps only in-frame clones here, not all; method: immunoSEQ multiplex PCR. The sample lists approximately 500,000 clones, about 91% seen once, with 0.9% in the top ten. The sequencing sample was made of peripheral blood. The receptor source for this set is a man between 18 and 29 years old with COVID-19, enrolled during active disease.

This clone appeared once. The chain recombines TRBV5-6 with TRBJ1-4; tentative D call: TRBD1 (6 bases). V was trimmed by 5 bases and J by 3 bases, leaving 11 bases between them. Germline V gives CDR1 SGHDT, CDR2 YYEEEE. This CDR3 is built from 14 residues. CDR3 nucleotide sequence: TGTGCCAGCAGACTGAAGGGGGCTAATGAAAAACTGTTTTTT. Protein sequence: CASRLKGANEKLFF.

This clone was seen a handful of times. The CDR3: CASSETGGEKLFF. CDR3 DNA: TGTGCCAGCAGTGAAACAGGGGGTGAAAAACTGTTTTTT. The genes are TRBV2 and TRBJ1-4; TRBD1 agrees at 8 bases. This CDR3 has 13 residues. V lost 2 bases, J lost 7 bases, and 0 bases stayed unmatched. Germline CDR1 SNHLY, CDR2 FYNNEI. The whole variable domain, remainder taken from reference TRBV2 and TRBJ1-4, is EPEVTQTPSHQVTQMGQEVILRCVPISNHLYFYWYRQILGQKVEFLVSFYNNEISEKSEIFDDQFSVERPDGSNFTLKIRSTKLEDSAMYFCASSETGGEKLFFGSGTQLSVL.

The chain recombines TRBV6-1 with TRBJ2-1; 13 bases match TRBD2. CDR1 and CDR2 from the germline V gene are MNHNS and SASEGT. The V gene end was trimmed by 1 base and the J gene end by 9 bases; junction bases not matched to a gene: 3. The CDR3 is 15 amino acids. CDR3 DNA: TGTGCCAGCAGTGAAGGGGGACTAGCGGGATTTGAGCAGTTCTTC. Protein product: CASSEGGLAGFEQFF.

V gene TRBV13 combines with J gene TRBJ1-2, with D possibly TRBD1 on 5 matching bases. The CDR3 is made up of 12 amino acids. CDR1 is PRHDT and CDR2 is FYEKMQ in the germline V gene (reference sequence). The V end was cut by 4 bases, the J end by 4 bases, with 7 bases between. In DNA, the CDR3 is TGTGCCAGCAGCTGGGGGGTCTATGGCTACACCTTC. Amino acid sequence: CASSWGVYGYTF.

The CDR3 DNA reads as TGTGCCAGCAGTGAGGACAATTTGAACACTGAAGCTTTCTTT. This codes for CASSEDNLNTEAFF. The gene calls are TRBV2 and TRBJ1-1; D perhaps matches TRBD1 (5 bases). V was clipped by 3 bases and J by 0 bases, with 8 bases between them. Germline CDR1 is SNHLY and CDR2 is FYNNEI. The CDR3 contains 14 residues.

V gene TRBV5-1 combines with J gene TRBJ2-6; 7 positions match TRBD2. The junction had 10 bases not matched to a gene; V was cut back by 0 bases and J by 7 bases. The CDR3 length is 17 residues. CDR1 is SGHRS and CDR2 is YFSETQ in the germline V gene. CDR3 loop: CASSLAWREKRANVLTF. The CDR3 DNA reads as TGCGCCAGCAGCTTGGCCTGGCGGGAGAAAAGAGCCAACGTCCTGACTTTC.

V and J are TRBV18 and TRBJ1-2, with 9 bases lining up with TRBD1. CDR1 and CDR2 (germline): KGHSH, LQKENI. This CDR3 spans 15 amino acids. The junction had 9 bases not matched to a gene; V was cut back by 4 bases and J by 6 bases. This CDR3 reads CASSLRQGDGDGYTF. CDR3 sequence (DNA): TGTGCCAGCTCACTAAGACAGGGGGATGGAGATGGCTACACCTTC. The full variable domain, rest sourced from reference TRBV18 and TRBJ1-2, is NAGVMQNPRHLVRRRGQEARLRCSPMKGHSHVYWYRQLPEEGLKFMVYLQKENIIDESGMPKERFSAEFPKEGPSILRIQQVVRGDSAAYFCASSLRQGDGDGYTFGSGTRLTVV.

The chain employs TRBV2 and TRBJ2-3; D call uncertain. This CDR3 comprises 14 residues. The V end was cut by 3 bases, the J end by 2 bases, with 9 bases between. Germline CDR1 SNHLY, CDR2 FYNNEI. The CDR3: CASSDGGYTDTQYF. The CDR3 DNA sequence: TGTGCCAGCAGTGACGGCGGATACACAGATACGCAGTATTTT.

CDR3 residues: CSGTATNEKLFF. In DNA form, the CDR3 reads TGCAGCGGAACAGCAACTAATGAAAAACTGTTTTTT. J is TRBJ1-4 and V is TRBV29-1; no reliable D call. Trimming cost V 7 bases and J 0 bases, with 6 bases left between them. Looked up from germline, CDR1 is SQVTM and CDR2 is ANQGSEA. The CDR3 is 12 residues long. The whole variable domain, filled in from reference TRBV29-1 and TRBJ1-4, reads SAVISQKPSRDICQRGTSLTIQCQVDSQVTMMFWYRQQPGQSLTLIATANQGSEATYESGFVIDKFPISRPNLTFSTLTVSNMSPEDSSIYLCSGTATNEKLFFGSGTQLSVL.

The chain links TRBV14 to TRBJ2-5; 8 nucleotides line up with TRBD2. The V gene end was trimmed by 4 bases and the J gene end by 6 bases; junction bases not matched to a gene: 16. Germline V gene lookup returns CDR1 SGHDN and CDR2 FVKESK. CDR3 length: 17 residues. CDR3 in amino acids: CASSPATSGGSPKTQYF. Written as DNA, the CDR3 is TGTGCCAGCAGCCCCGCCACTAGCGGCGGGTCCCCGAAGACCCAGTACTTC.

The chain carries TRBV19 and TRBJ1-1, with D perhaps matching TRBD1 (6 bases). V lost 5 bases to trimming and J lost 4 bases, with 20 bases between them. CDR1 and CDR2 from the germline V gene are LNHDA and SQIVND (reference sequence). This CDR3 spans 16 amino acids. CDR3 in DNA: TGTGCCAGTAGTCCGCTTCTCGGACAGAAGGGCACTGAAGCTTTCTTT. It codes for CASSPLLGQKGTEAFF.

The gene calls are TRBV6-6 and TRBJ2-3; TRBD2 matches at 10 bases. Germline V lookup: CDR1 MNHNY, CDR2 SVGAGI (reference sequence). Losses at the gene ends were 10 bases for V and 2 bases for J; bases not matched to a gene: 12. The CDR3 is 16 amino acids. CDR3 sequence (DNA): TGTGCCACCAGAAGCGGGGGGGCCGGGGACACAGATACGCAGTATTTT. This codes for CATRSGGAGDTDTQYF.

V is TRBV5-1 and J is TRBJ1-6, with TRBD1 matching 8 bases. This CDR3 has 15 residues. Per germline, CDR1 SGHRS and CDR2 YFSETQ. After removal of 4 bases from V and 7 bases from J, the junction contained 7 bases not matched to a gene. The CDR3 loop reads CASSPNRGTNSPLHF. The CDR3 nucleotides are TGCGCCAGCAGCCCGAACAGGGGGACGAATTCACCCCTCCACTTT. The whole variable domain, remainder taken from reference TRBV5-1 and TRBJ1-6, is KAGVTQTPRYLIKTRGQQVTLSCSPISGHRSVSWYQQTPGQGLQFLFEYFSETQRNKGNFPGRFSGRQFSNSRSEMNVSTLELGDSALYLCASSPNRGTNSPLHFGNGTRLTVT.

The chain has TRBV25-1 and TRBJ1-1, with D possibly matching TRBD1 (5 bases). CDR3 length: 15 residues. Trimming removed 1 base from V and 4 bases from J, with 13 bases in between. Germline values: CDR1 MGHDK, CDR2 SYGVNS. CDR3 sequence: CASSEFRGRATEAFF. The CDR3 DNA sequence: TGTGCCAGCAGTGAATTTCGGGGGAGGGCCACTGAAGCTTTCTTT. The full variable domain, in which reference TRBV25-1 and TRBJ1-1 provide the parts outside the CDR3, is EADIYQTPRYLVIGTGKKITLECSQTMGHDKMYWYQQDPGMELHLIHYSYGVNSTEKGDLSSESTVSRIRTEHFPLTLESARPSHTSQYLCASSEFRGRATEAFFGQGTRLTVV.

The chain carries TRBV7-2 and TRBJ2-2; possible D gene TRBD2, 5 bases. The CDR3 is made up of 13 amino acids. The V end was cut by 5 bases, the J end by 7 bases, with 11 bases between. Germline V gives CDR1 SGHTA, CDR2 FQGNSA. Written as DNA, the CDR3 is TGTGCCAGCAGCACACTAGGTCTCGGGGAGCTGTTTTTT. Amino acid sequence: CASSTLGLGELFF.

The gene calls are TRBV19 and TRBJ2-5; 13 bases match TRBD2. The CDR3 is made up of 18 amino acids. Germline V gives CDR1 LNHDA, CDR2 SQIVND (reference sequence). V lost 6 bases to trimming and J lost 4 bases; unmatched junction nucleotides: 14. The CDR3 nucleotides read TGTGCCAGTAGCCGACTTCCTGGACTAGCGGGAGTGGCAGAGACCCAGTACTTC. This codes for CASSRLPGLAGVAETQYF.

The gene calls are TRBV19 and TRBJ2-4; TRBD1 matches at 8 bases. V lost 6 bases to trimming and J lost 0 bases; unmatched junction nucleotides: 7. Per germline, CDR1 LNHDA and CDR2 SQIVND (reference sequence). The CDR3 is made up of 16 amino acids. CDR3 DNA sequence: TGTGCCAGTAGAGAACAGGGGGGACTAGCCAAAAACATTCAGTACTTC. This translates into CASREQGGLAKNIQYF.

This clone was seen a few times. The V gene is TRBV5-1, the J gene TRBJ2-7, with D tentatively TRBD2 (5 bases). The germline gives CDR1 SGHRS, CDR2 YFSETQ. V was cut by 2 bases and J by 2 bases, with 11 bases left in between. CDR3 length: 14 amino acids. This CDR3 is CASSLLGKPYEQYF. The DNA of the CDR3 is TGCGCCAGCAGCTTACTAGGGAAGCCCTACGAGCAGTACTTC.

This clone was recorded once. The chain carries TRBV21-1 and TRBJ1-2; whether TRBD1, the table's D call, matches the DNA was not checked. TRBV21-1 is labeled a pseudogene. The CDR3 is 19 amino acids. The CDR3 DNA reads as TGTGCCAGCAGCAAATTTTTGCGGACAGGGGCGCAGGGAGTCTATGGCTACACCTTC. Translation gives CASSKFLRTGAQGVYGYTF.

J is TRBJ2-2 and V is TRBV29-1, with 7 bases aligning to TRBD1. V gave up 7 bases and J gave up 4 bases; unmatched junction bases: 6. Germline V lookup: CDR1 SQVTM, CDR2 ANQGSEA. The CDR3 is 13 amino acids. The CDR3 DNA reads as TGCAGCGCAGACAGGGTGAGCACCGGGGAGCTGTTTTTT. This gives the protein CSADRVSTGELFF.

V is TRBV2 and J is TRBJ1-2; D is possibly TRBD1 (5 bases). Germline V gives CDR1 SNHLY, CDR2 FYNNEI. The ends were cut back, 3 bases at V and 2 bases at J, with 10 bases in the middle. There are 14 residues in the CDR3. The CDR3 region has the DNA TGTGCCAGCAGTGAGGGACTTGAGAACTATGGCTACACCTTC. Translated, it gives CASSEGLENYGYTF.

This chain uses TRBV15 with TRBJ2-5; unclear D gene. The V gene lost 1 base and the J gene lost 4 bases, with 10 bases spanning the gap. This CDR3 has 14 amino acids. From germline, CDR1 is LNHNV and CDR2 YYDKDF (reference sequence). The CDR3 region has the DNA TGTGCCACCAGCAGAGGCGTTGCTCCAGAGACCCAGTACTTC. It yields the protein CATSRGVAPETQYF.

The rearrangement links TRBV7-8 to TRBJ2-3; D possibly corresponds to TRBD2 (5 bases). The germline CDR1 and CDR2 sequences are SGHVS and FQNEAQ. Trimming left V 3 bases short and J 4 bases short, with 11 bases between. The CDR3 totals 14 residues. CDR3 residues: CASSFGLMADTQYF. CDR3 bases: TGTGCCAGCAGCTTCGGACTTATGGCAGATACGCAGTATTTT.

The V call is TRBV18, the J call TRBJ2-1; 10 bases fit TRBD1. The CDR3 has 15 residues. CDR1 is KGHSH, CDR2 LQKENI, per germline. V dropped 4 bases and J dropped 5; count of bases not matched to a gene: 5. The CDR3 loop reads CASSLGTGAHNEQFF. DNA for the CDR3: TGTGCCAGCTCACTCGGGACAGGGGCCCACAATGAGCAGTTCTTC. The whole variable domain, filled in from reference TRBV18 and TRBJ2-1, reads NAGVMQNPRHLVRRRGQEARLRCSPMKGHSHVYWYRQLPEEGLKFMVYLQKENIIDESGMPKERFSAEFPKEGPSILRIQQVVRGDSAAYFCASSLGTGAHNEQFFGPGTRLTVL.

This chain uses TRBV29-1 with TRBJ2-1; a weak D match, TRBD1 (5 bases). V was cut by 6 bases and J by 0 bases, with 9 bases left in between. CDR1 is SQVTM and CDR2 is ANQGSEA in the germline V gene. The CDR3 sequence is 13 residues long. The CDR3 loop reads CSVVGLSYNEQFF. The DNA of the CDR3 is TGCAGCGTGGTGGGGCTCTCCTACAATGAGCAGTTCTTC.